The clone carrying this TCR beta chain occurred many times. Its matching antigen is unknown. This entry is derived from a study of T-cell memory formation after mild COVID-19. A 5'RACE reaction primed in the constant segment made cDNA libraries of TCR alpha and TCR beta, and these carried sample barcodes and UMIs. TCRdb reprocessed the 5' RACE reads via MiXCR and lists one record per CDR3 protein. This sample has 100,000 to 150,000 distinct CDR3 sequences; 15% to 20% occur once, and the top ten carry roughly 5.2%. The V and J ends lost 4 bases and 7 bases, in that order; junction bases with no gene match: 4. Per the germline V gene, CDR1 is SGHTA and CDR2 is FQGTGA. This CDR3 contains 14 residues. Overall study results and limits: Contracting CD4+ clones sat mainly in CM and EM; CD8+ in EMRA.

The TCR was taken from a man younger than 35 who had mild COVID-19 (a few samples of this study predate the infection). Cell type and time point are not known. The gene calls are TRBV7-3 and TRBJ1-6; 7 bases are a match to TRBD1. The source material was PBMCs or a T cell subset sorted from them (not recorded which). The CDR3 here is CASSSGTANSPLHF. The CDR3 DNA is TGTGCCAGCAGCTCCGGGACAGCCAATTCACCCCTCCACTTT.